The 25 T cell receptor beta chains below all came from one sample that was sequenced in a study of T-cell memory formation after mild COVID-19. TCRdb processed the 5' RACE reads anew with MiXCR; each CDR3 protein has one entry. Here the sample spans more than 250,000 distinct CDR3 sequences, roughly 16% being singletons. Sequencing was performed on PBMCs or a T cell subset sorted from them (not recorded which). The receptors shown here come from a man younger than 35 who had mild COVID-19 (a few samples of this study predate the infection). Cell type and time point are not known.

This clonotype was found a few times. DNA of the CDR3: TGCAGGCCCGAAAGGTGGGGAAGCTCCTACAATGAGCAGTTCTTC. It encodes CRPERWGSSYNEQFF. The chain is built from TRBV20-1 and TRBJ2-1; no reliable D call. The CDR3 runs 15 residues. The germline CDR1 and CDR2 sequences are DFQATT and SNEGSKA (reference sequence).

This clonotype was detected a few times. The chain carries TRBV6-5 and TRBJ1-1; 7 bases are shared with TRBD1. CDR1 is MNHEY and CDR2 is SVGAGI in the germline V gene. Trimming removed 3 bases from V and 3 bases from J; junction bases left unmatched: 19. The CDR3 covers 19 residues. CDR3 in amino acids: CASSYRSLVLTGTYTEAFF. The CDR3 DNA sequence: TGTGCCAGCAGTTATCGTAGTTTGGTCTTGACAGGGACTTACACTGAAGCTTTCTTT.

V and J are TRBV7-9 and TRBJ2-3; D is tentatively TRBD1 or TRBD2 (6 bases each). Germline V lookup: CDR1 SEHNR, CDR2 FQNEAQ (reference sequence). The CDR3 consists of 14 residues. V lost 8 bases, J lost 6 bases, and 18 bases lay in between. CDR3 residues: CASGGQSVTDTQYF. The CDR3 nucleotides read TGTGCCAGCGGGGGGCAGTCCGTTACCGATACGCAGTATTTT.

This clonotype was counted a few times. The chain joins TRBV6-5 to TRBJ2-1; TRBD2 matches 11 bases. Germline CDR1 is MNHEY and CDR2 is SVGAGI. The junction had 4 bases not matched to a gene; V was cut back by 6 bases and J by 3 bases. The CDR3 extends over 15 amino acids. The CDR3 DNA sequence: TGTGCCAGCAGCCCTAGCGGGGGGAACTACAATGAGCAGTTCTTC. It translates to CASSPSGGNYNEQFF.

Many counts were recorded for this clonotype. J is TRBJ1-2 and V is TRBV5-5; D unclear. Germline CDR1 and CDR2: SGHKS and YYEKEE (reference sequence). V lost 1 base to trimming and J lost 10 bases, with 8 bases between them. This CDR3 is built from 11 residues. The CDR3 loop is CASSLFRVYTF. DNA of the CDR3: TGTGCCAGCAGCTTGTTTAGGGTCTACACCTTC.

The genes are TRBV7-6 and TRBJ1-2; TRBD1 is a possible D gene (5 bases). CDR1 and CDR2 from the germline V gene are SGHVS and FNYEAQ. The CDR3 loop spans 14 amino acids. V lost 0 bases and J lost 4, with 9 bases in between. CDR3 region: CASSLAQGGYGYTF. CDR3 DNA: TGTGCCAGCAGCTTAGCGCAGGGCGGCTATGGCTACACCTTC.

The rearrangement uses TRBV5-5 and TRBJ2-1; D perhaps matches TRBD2 (5 bases). The ends were cut back, 7 bases at V and 0 bases at J, with 11 bases in the middle. Germline V gene sequence: CDR1 SGHKS, CDR2 YYEKEE (reference sequence). The CDR3 is made up of 14 amino acids. The CDR3 nucleotides are TGTGCCAGCGCAGAGGGTGGCTCCTACAATGAGCAGTTCTTC. Translation gives CASAEGGSYNEQFF.

V usage is TRBV7-6 and J usage is TRBJ2-1; possibly TRBD2 for D (5 bases). CDR3 size: 15 residues. Trimming removed 5 bases from V and 0 bases from J, with 11 bases in between. The germline gives CDR1 SGHVS, CDR2 FNYEAQ. This CDR3 is CASSLWELSYNEQFF. As DNA, the CDR3 is TGTGCCAGCAGCCTATGGGAGCTCTCCTACAATGAGCAGTTCTTC.

The chain has TRBV7-9 and TRBJ2-3; 8 nucleotides match TRBD2. CDR1 SEHNR and CDR2 FQNEAQ come from the germline V gene (reference sequence). J lost 4 bases, V lost 2 bases, and 5 bases had no gene match. The CDR3 consists of 15 residues. This chain's CDR3 is CASSLMPSGSDTQYF. The CDR3 region has the DNA TGTGCCAGCAGCTTAATGCCTAGCGGGTCAGATACGCAGTATTTT.

The chain uses TRBV6-5 and TRBJ2-4; possible D gene TRBD1, 5 bases. The CDR3 extends over 15 amino acids. Germline CDR1 MNHEY, CDR2 SVGAGI. Trimming removed 6 bases at V and 10 bases at J, with 22 bases between. The CDR3 loop reads CASRSELWQGGIQYF. The CDR3 DNA sequence: TGTGCCAGCAGATCTGAATTGTGGCAGGGCGGTATTCAGTACTTC.

The chain has TRBV5-1 and TRBJ2-2, with 8 bases that match TRBD1. From germline, CDR1 is SGHRS and CDR2 YFSETQ. The CDR3 consists of 15 residues. Losses at the gene ends were 4 bases for V and 0 bases for J; bases not matched to a gene: 2. The CDR3 loop is CASSQGATNTGELFF. For the CDR3, the DNA is TGCGCCAGCAGCCAGGGGGCAACGAACACCGGGGAGCTGTTTTTT.

The J gene is TRBJ1-5, the V gene TRBV7-9, with unresolved D. The V gene's germline CDR1 is SEHNR and CDR2 FQNEAQ (reference sequence). The V end was cut by 2 bases, the J end by 5 bases, with 7 bases between. The CDR3 loop spans 13 amino acids. DNA for the CDR3: TGTGCCAGCAGCTTAACGCCCGATCAGCCCCAGCATTTT. Translating it yields CASSLTPDQPQHF.

This chain joins TRBV6-5 and TRBJ1-2; 9 bases align to TRBD1. CDR1 is MNHEY, CDR2 SVGAGI, per germline. With V trimmed by 0 bases and J by 4 bases, 3 bases remained unmatched. This CDR3 has 15 residues. The CDR3 reads CASSYSRGQGYGYTF. The CDR3 DNA reads as TGTGCCAGCAGTTACTCGCGGGGACAGGGCTATGGCTACACCTTC.

V and J are TRBV19 and TRBJ2-1; 12 bases line up with TRBD2. CDR3 length equals 15 residues. The V and J ends lost 6 bases and 6 bases, in that order; junction bases with no gene match: 6. The germline V gene has CDR1 LNHDA and CDR2 SQIVND (reference sequence). CDR3 in amino acids: CASRRGLAGFNEQFF. CDR3 in DNA: TGTGCCAGTAGGAGGGGACTAGCGGGTTTCAATGAGCAGTTCTTC.

This clonotype was counted only a few times. This chain joins TRBV28 and TRBJ2-4; 8 nucleotides match TRBD1. Per the germline V gene, CDR1 is MDHEN and CDR2 is SYDVKM. This CDR3 spans 15 amino acids. V shed 5 bases, J shed 6 bases, and the junction held 9 bases outside the gene matches. The CDR3 region is CASSRPRTGRNIQYF. CDR3 coding DNA: TGTGCCAGCAGTAGACCCCGGACAGGGAGAAACATTCAGTACTTC.

This clonotype turned up a few times. CDR3 in amino acids: CSAMKGDTEAFF. CDR3 DNA: TGCAGTGCTATGAAAGGAGACACTGAAGCTTTCTTT. The rearrangement links TRBV20-1 to TRBJ1-1; D is ambiguous. The CDR3 has 12 residues. Germline CDR1 is DFQATT and CDR2 is SNEGSKA (reference sequence). V lost 4 bases and J 3 bases, leaving 9 bases between the germline ends.

V is TRBV4-1 and J is TRBJ2-1, with 7 bases identical to TRBD1. The CDR3 length is 19 residues. After removal of 5 bases from V and 4 bases from J, the junction contained 20 bases not matched to a gene. CDR1 and CDR2 from the germline V gene are MGHRA and YSYEKL. The CDR3 protein is CASSGHRVRGPGGYNEQFF. The CDR3 DNA is TGCGCCAGCAGCGGGCACAGGGTTAGAGGGCCAGGGGGATACAATGAGCAGTTCTTC.

This clonotype has a handful of counts. V is TRBV7-9 and J is TRBJ1-3, with 9 bases identical to TRBD1. V gave up 5 bases and J gave up 4 bases; unmatched junction bases: 6. The germline V gene encodes CDR1 SEHNR and CDR2 FQNEAQ (reference sequence). CDR3 length equals 15 residues. In DNA, the CDR3 is TGTGCCAGCAGCCTTACAGGGGGCGCCGGAAACACCATATATTTT. It specifies CASSLTGGAGNTIYF.

This rearrangement joins TRBV12-3 or TRBV12-4 to TRBJ2-3; no firm D call. The CDR3 is 11 amino acids. Trimming stripped 6 bases from V and 3 bases from J, with 4 bases between. CDR3 in DNA: TGTGCCAGCAGGCAGACAGATACGCAGTATTTT. This encodes CASRQTDTQYF.

A few counts support this clonotype. The genes are TRBV7-9 and TRBJ2-7; perhaps TRBD1 as D (6 bases). Germline lookup yields CDR1 SEHNR and CDR2 FQNEAQ (reference sequence). V lost 8 bases and J lost 6, with 14 bases in between. This CDR3 contains 12 residues. The CDR3 DNA follows: TGTGCCAGCTCAGCACAGGGTGTCGAGCAGTACGTC. Translating gives CASSAQGVEQYV.

In this sample, this clonotype turned up a few times. The chain is built from TRBV2 and TRBJ2-5; D uncertain. The CDR3 contains 12 residues. Trimming left V 5 bases short and J 5 bases short, with 9 bases between. The germline V gene has CDR1 SNHLY and CDR2 FYNNEI. The CDR3 DNA reads TGTGCCAGCAGTCGAATTATGGAGACCCAGTACTTC. Protein product: CASSRIMETQYF.

This clonotype was recorded many times. This chain links TRBV12-3 or TRBV12-4 with TRBJ2-1; possible D gene TRBD2, 7 bases. The CDR3 is made up of 17 amino acids. V was clipped by 4 bases and J by 3 bases, with 19 bases between them. For the CDR3, the DNA is TGTGCCAGCAGTTCCCCCGGGGAGGGGGGGCGCTACAATGAGCAGTTCTTC. Amino acids: CASSSPGEGGRYNEQFF.

This clonotype was picked up a small number of times. V usage is TRBV7-8 and J usage is TRBJ2-7; 7 nucleotides match TRBD2. J was trimmed by 3 bases and V by 4 bases; bases with no gene match: 6. This CDR3 has 14 residues. Germline V gene lookup returns CDR1 SGHVS and CDR2 FQNEAQ. CDR3 region: CASSSQGGVYEQYF. The CDR3 DNA reads as TGTGCCAGCAGCTCCCAGGGAGGGGTCTACGAGCAGTACTTC. The full variable domain, with the rest looked up from reference TRBV7-8 and TRBJ2-7, is GAGVSQSPRYKVAKRGQDVALRCDPISGHVSLFWYQQALGQGPEFLTYFQNEAQLDKSGLPSDRFFAERPEGSVSTLKIQRTQQEDSAVYLCASSSQGGVYEQYFGPGTRLTVT.

The rearrangement joins TRBV7-2 to TRBJ2-7; D ambiguous. Trimming removed 3 bases at V and 0 bases at J, with 12 bases between. Per germline, CDR1 SGHTA and CDR2 FQGNSA. The CDR3 is made up of 15 amino acids. Here the CDR3 DNA reads TGTGCCAGCAGCTTGGACGGAACGAGCTCCTACGAGCAGTACGTC. Its translation is CASSLDGTSSYEQYV.

This sequence joins TRBV4-1 and TRBJ1-4, with 8 bases that match TRBD1. Trimming at V came to 6 bases and at J to 5 bases, leaving 14 bases not matched to a gene. CDR1 is MGHRA, CDR2 YSYEKL, per germline. There are 17 residues in the CDR3. This chain's CDR3 is CASRRGRGQGPNEKLFF. The DNA for the CDR3 is TGCGCCAGCAGACGGGGGAGAGGACAGGGTCCGAATGAAAAACTGTTTTTT.